This T cell receptor beta chain originates from a study of shared clonotypes between healthy human individuals. Study results and limitations: It was expected that sequencing depth would affect clonotype sharing among donors.

Deep was the level at which the assay was run. Some clones are missing from TCRdb's copy, which holds only in-frame ones; the method was immunoSEQ multiplex PCR. Here the sample spans 2 million to 2.5 million clones, about 94% being singletons. A CD45RA-negative memory subset and a CD45RA+ naive subset were separated from the CD4+ cells. Trimming pared 5 bases from V and 5 bases from J, leaving 18 bases between. This CDR3 contains 15 residues. Germline V gene sequence: CDR1 SEHNR, CDR2 FQNEAQ (reference sequence). As concerns this clone: Its antigen is still unknown.

The TCR originated in a man between 18 and 35 years old in good health. The chain recombines TRBV7-9 with TRBJ2-5; D not resolved. What was sequenced was naive CD4+ T cells sorted from blood. Subset denoted: CD45RA+ positively selected. The CDR3: CASSPSASIIETQYF. The CDR3 region has the DNA TGTGCCAGCAGCCCCTCCGCTAGTATTATCGAGACCCAGTACTTC.